These T cell receptor beta chains were read from a single sample in a study of cytomegalovirus exposure and HLA in healthy donors. Using immunoSEQ multiplex PCR, the repertoire was profiled, and TCRdb retains in-frame clones only, with some absent. The sample yields approximately 140,000 clones, under 85% seen once. Specimen: PBMCs. The receptor set was obtained from a boy between 10 and 17 years old in good health and CMV-seronegative. Both conserved end residues are part of each CDR3. The order of the fields is clone size, J gene, D gene, V gene, CDR3 DNA, CDR3 protein. D genes are given only for firm matches. Only part of the rows carry a size: once, few, many, or a class if the clone is expanded.

- TRBJ1-2 TRBD1 TRBV11-2 TGTGCCAGCAGCCCCGGACAGGCTACCTATGGCTACACCTTC CASSPGQATYGYTF
- TRBJ1-5 - TRBV30 TGTGCCTGGAGTCTAGGGGAAGTCCAGCCCCAGCATTTT CAWSLGEVQPQHF
- TRBJ1-1 - TRBV6-5 TGTGCCAGCAGTTCGCGGCGAGCTGGTGAAGCTTTCTTT CASSSRRAGEAFF
- TRBJ1-1 - TRBV9 TGTGCCAGCAGCGTCAGGGAACGGAACACTGAAGCTTTCTTT CASSVRERNTEAFF
few TRBJ1-1 - TRBV29-1 TGCAGCGTTGCCCCACTGCTGTTGGCGGGCACTGAAGCTTTCTTT CSVAPLLLAGTEAFF
- TRBJ2-7 - TRBV6-6 TGTGCCAGCGGGGGGATGTCAGGGGGGCGAACCTACGAGCAGTACTTC CASGGMSGGRTYEQYF
- TRBJ1-4 - TRBV29-1 TGCAGCGTTGAAATTAGGGGGAGTGAAAAACTGTTTTTT CSVEIRGSEKLFF
- TRBJ2-5 - TRBV10-2 TGCGCCAGCAGTGAGTCCGGCACTCAGGGAGAGACCCAGTACTTC CASSESGTQGETQYF
- TRBJ2-7 - TRBV5-1 TGCGCCAGCAGGGGACGGGGGAGCTCCTACGAGCAGTACTTC CASRGRGSSYEQYF
once TRBJ2-7 TRBD1 TRBV4-1 TGCGCCAGCAGCCCTCCGGAGACAGGGGCCTACGAGCAGTACTTC CASSPPETGAYEQYF
- TRBJ1-3 TRBD1 TRBV6-1 TGTGCCACCCAGACAGGGCCCTCTGGAAACACCATATATTTT CATQTGPSGNTIYF
- TRBJ1-3 - TRBV9 TGTGCCAGCAGCGTAGAACACTCTGGAAACACCATATATTTT CASSVEHSGNTIYF
few TRBJ1-1 - TRBV5-6 TGTGCCAGCAGCAGGGCAGGGCGGGGAACTGAAGCTTTCTTT CASSRAGRGTEAFF
- TRBJ1-1 - TRBV7-9 TGTGCTACCCAGCTTATGTCAGGGGACACTGAAGCTTTCTTT CATQLMSGDTEAFF
- TRBJ2-1 - TRBV4-3 TGCGCCAGCAGCCAAAGGCGGGGGCAGAGTGAGCAGTTCTTC CASSQRRGQSEQFF
- TRBJ2-7 - TRBV6-1 TGTGCCAGCAGTGAAGGGGCCGGGCAGTACTTC CASSEGAGQYF
- TRBJ1-4 TRBD1 TRBV10-3 TGTGCCATCAGTGAGGACAGGGGTTCTAATGAAAAACTGTTTTTT CAISEDRGSNEKLFF
- TRBJ1-2 - TRBV19 TGTGCCAGTAGTATAGATCAGGGGCAAGACTATGGCTACCCCTTC CASSIDQGQDYGYPF
- TRBJ1-3 TRBD1 TRBV5-4 TGTGCCAGCAGCACGGACAGGGGCTCTGGAAACACCATATATTTT CASSTDRGSGNTIYF
- TRBJ1-1 - TRBV15 TGTGCCACCAGCGTACGTCGGGAGGGTCTAGCTTTCTTT CATSVRREGLAFF
- TRBJ2-7 TRBD1 TRBV7-3 TGTGCCAGCAGCTTAACAGGGGGCGAGCACGAGCAGTACTTC CASSLTGGEHEQYF
- TRBJ1-1 TRBD1 TRBV2 TGTGCCAGCACCGGAGTCCCCCGGACAGGGGGATGGGACACTGAAGCTTTCTTT CASTGVPRTGGWDTEAFF
- TRBJ2-3 TRBD2 TRBV30 TGTGCCTTTGCGGGACTACGCACAGATACGCAGTATTTT CAFAGLRTDTQYF
- TRBJ2-1 TRBD2 TRBV19 TGTGCCAGCTGGTCCGGGGGGGATGAGCAGTTCTTC CASWSGGDEQFF
- TRBJ1-6 - TRBV13 TGTGCCAGCAGCTTAGGTCAGGGTTATTCACCCCTCCACTTT CASSLGQGYSPLHF
- TRBJ1-1 - TRBV2 TGTGCCAGCAGTGAAGCGCTTCAATTACGAGGCTCGAACACTGAAGCTTTCTTT CASSEALQLRGSNTEAFF
- TRBJ2-7 TRBD2 TRBV6-5 TGTGCCAGCAGTCGGGAAGTTAGCGGGTACGAGCAGTACTTC CASSREVSGYEQYF
- TRBJ1-4 TRBD1 TRBV7-9 TGTGCCAGCAGCCCTGTGACAGGGGCTGAGGAAAAACTGTTTTTT CASSPVTGAEEKLFF
- TRBJ2-1 - TRBV5-1 TGCGCCAGCAGCTTGGTAGGAGGTCTTCGTGATGAGCAGTTCTTC CASSLVGGLRDEQFF
once TRBJ2-1 - TRBV27 TGTGCCAGCAGTTTAAGATTAGGAGGAGGATTGCAGTTCTTC CASSLRLGGGLQFF
- TRBJ2-3 TRBD2 TRBV5-4 TGTGCCAGCAGCCTACCGGCTAGCGGGAGTTGGGGTACGCAGTATTTT CASSLPASGSWGTQYF
- TRBJ2-1 TRBD2 TRBV28 TGTGCCAGCAGTCCAGCTAGCGGCCCTTACAATGAGCAGTTCTTC CASSPASGPYNEQFF
- TRBJ1-1 - TRBV30 TGTGCCTGGAGTGTATTGGCAGGGGCACCCACTGAAGCTTTCTTT CAWSVLAGAPTEAFF
- TRBJ1-2 TRBD1 TRBV11-1 TGTGCCAGCAGCCCAGAAGGACAGGGGGGCTACACCTTC CASSPEGQGGYTF
- TRBJ2-7 - TRBV7-2 TGTGCCAGCAGCTTAGGGGAGGGGACACAGACCTCCTACGAGCAGTACTTC CASSLGEGTQTSYEQYF
once TRBJ2-7 - TRBV21-1 TGTGCCAGCAGCAATAGCGAGGGGACAGGGTCCTACGAGCAGTACTTC CASSNSEGTGSYEQYF
- TRBJ1-1 - TRBV7-2 TGTGCCAGCAGCTTAACTAAGAGATTATCCCGTGAAGCTTTCTTT CASSLTKRLSREAFF
- TRBJ2-3 TRBD1 TRBV15 TGTGCCACCAGCAGAGATCTGACAGGGGCGAGCGATACGCAGTATTTT CATSRDLTGASDTQYF
- TRBJ1-1 TRBD1 TRBV25-1 TGTGCCAGCAGTGAGCAAGGGGGCAGTACTGAAGCTTTCTTT CASSEQGGSTEAFF
- TRBJ2-5 TRBD1 TRBV4-1 TGCGCCAGCAGCCAAGAGTGGGGGACAGCTGAAGAGACCCAGTACTTC CASSQEWGTAEETQYF
- TRBJ1-1 TRBD1 TRBV19 TGTGCCAGTAAAAGGGGACAGATGAACACTGAAGCTTTCTTT CASKRGQMNTEAFF
- TRBJ2-1 TRBD2 TRBV18 TGTGCCAGCTCACCCCTAGGCGGGAGCGTGAACAATGAGCAGTTCTTC CASSPLGGSVNNEQFF
- TRBJ2-5 TRBD2 TRBV7-6 TGTGCCAGCAGCTTTAGCGGGGGCGTACAAGAGACCCAGTACTTC CASSFSGGVQETQYF
- TRBJ1-6 - TRBV4-2 TGTGCCAGCAGCCAAGATCTGGGGGGAAGCTCACCCCTCCACTTT CASSQDLGGSSPLHF
- TRBJ1-5 - TRBV27 TGTGCCAGCAGTTTTCGGGGTGTCAATCAGCCCCAGCATTTT CASSFRGVNQPQHF
- TRBJ1-1 - TRBV15 TGTGCCACCAGCAGAGTAGACACTGAAGCTTTCTTT CATSRVDTEAFF
- TRBJ2-3 - TRBV27 TGTGCCAGCAGTTTATCCCCGGGTACGCAGTATTTT CASSLSPGTQYF
- TRBJ2-4 - TRBV7-3 TGTGCCAGCAGCCCCGAGCTAGCCAAAAACATTCAGTACTTC CASSPELAKNIQYF
- TRBJ2-3 TRBD2 TRBV5-4 TGTGCCAGCAAACCTGTAGCGGGAGGGCCCGCAGATACGCAGTATTTT CASKPVAGGPADTQYF
few TRBJ1-3 - TRBV6-1 TGTGCCAGCAGTGAAGTGGTGTCAGTCTCTGGAAACACCATATATTTT CASSEVVSVSGNTIYF
- TRBJ1-5 - TRBV6-5 TGTGCCAGCAGTTGGCGGGAACAGAACTTTAATCAGCCCCAGCATTTT CASSWREQNFNQPQHF
- TRBJ2-3 TRBD1 TRBV27 TGTGCCAGCAGACCCCGGGACAGGGGGACAGATACGCAGTATTTT CASRPRDRGTDTQYF
- TRBJ2-7 - TRBV7-2 TGTGCCAGCAGCGCCCTATTTTCAGGGGCCATTTACGAGCAGTACTTC CASSALFSGAIYEQYF
once TRBJ2-5 - TRBV25-1 TGTGCCAGCAGTGACTGGGGGCGAGAGACCCAGTACTTC CASSDWGRETQYF
- TRBJ2-4 TRBD2 TRBV7-2 TGTGCCAGCAGCTTAGCGCCTAGCGGGGGGTTAGCCAAAAACATTCAGTACTTC CASSLAPSGGLAKNIQYF